Detailed here is one T cell receptor (beta chain). At one of its ends the junction is not consistent with the germline gene, which may arise from a read error. This entry comes from a study of tumor-infiltrating lymphocytes in primary liver carcinoma. On the study more broadly: Both sexes were represented among patients, who were 30 to 69 years old. Recorded tumor stage was T1-T3 N0M0, with diameters of roughly 4 to 11 cm.

Constant-region priming of around 500 ng total RNA yielded TCR beta cDNA. The TCR beta library was amplified through three nested multiplex PCR rounds in a modified ARM-PCR procedure. A single record per CDR3 protein comes from TCRdb applying MiXCR to the multiplex PCR reads. The sample includes roughly 120,000 distinct CDR3 sequences, around 64% of them seen just once. Joint extraction of RNA and DNA used about 17-30 mg of bulk tissue that was unsorted. Chronic HBV infection was present in the patients, who were treatment-naive. Each sampled tumor had five separate regions taken from it. Material for sequencing was liver tumor tissue from sampling region 3. Subset given: tumor region T3, left-lateral pole. The sequence was collected from a woman in her fifties or sixties with primary liver carcinoma and hepatitis B virus infection.

The CDR3 bases are TGTGCTAGCAGCCGGGACAGGATGCAGTCTGGCTACACCTTC. Translating it yields CASSRDRMQSGYTF. The rearrangement joins TRBV6-5 to TRBJ1-2; 8 nucleotides line up with TRBD1. The CDR3 is 14 residues long. Germline V gene lookup returns CDR1 MNHEY and CDR2 SVGAGI.